This T cell receptor (beta chain) was captured in a study of OX40 agonist ivuxolimab in advanced cancers. Turning to the overall study: Ivuxolimab was an agonistic, fully human IgG2 monoclonal antibody directed against OX40 (CD134), a costimulatory receptor. Intravenous ivuxolimab was administered to patients every 2 weeks at six dose levels: 0.01, 0.1, 0.3, 1.5, 3 and 10 mg/kg. Peripheral TCRbeta sequencing was intended to test whether TCR sequence diversity was altered and clonal T-cell expansion was caused by ivuxolimab. Of the roughly 52 dose-escalation patients, hepatocellular carcinoma was present in approximately 20, melanoma in around 15, renal cell carcinoma in 9 and head and neck cancer in 9. Patients were allowed to have had prior anti-PD-1, anti-PD-L1 or anti-CTLA-4 therapy, and less than 45% of the dose-escalation patients had previously received checkpoint inhibitors. Partial responses occurred in three dose-escalation patients: two with cutaneous melanoma and one with hepatocellular carcinoma. The dose-escalation cohort was around 84% male with a mean age of about 54 years, ranging from about 20 to 85. The paper reports the monotherapy dose-escalation portion (N = 52 patients) of the phase I ivuxolimab trial.

Overall study results and their limits: In the 0.1-3.0 mg/kg groups, partial responders had among the lowest normalized peripheral clonal expansion, particularly in CD8+ T cells. Clonal expansion of both CD4+ and CD8+ blood T cells was observed from baseline to week 6 at doses 0.1 to 3.0 mg/kg. On average, CD8+ T cells showed more expanded clones than CD4+ T cells after ivuxolimab. Low levels of normalized T-cell clonal expansion were also shown by some nonresponding patients. Which antigens the clonally expanded peripheral T cells were specific for was not determined.

Only one count was recorded for this clone. It has no known antigen specificity. Nothing much larger sits one base from this clone, and base qualities are not available. Patients with a history of autoimmune disease or receiving systemic immunosuppression were excluded from the trial. Peripheral blood for TCR sequencing was drawn from every dose cohort at baseline, at cycle 4 day 1 and at cycle 7 day 1. Samples were obtained from an open-label, multicenter, first-in-human phase I dose-escalation trial of ivuxolimab. Adults with locally advanced or metastatic melanoma, renal cell, hepatocellular, or head and neck squamous cell carcinoma were enrolled in the trial. Before TCR sequencing, CD4+ T cells and CD8+ T cells were sorted from peripheral blood as separate populations. To sequence the TCRbeta CDR3 region, genomic DNA was isolated from the sorted cells. TCRbeta CDR3 regions were sequenced using the immunoSEQ Assay. TCRdb retrieved this table from immuneACCESS and kept in-frame rearrangements only. Not all clones are present; in checked studies, unresolved V genes account for under half, and no reason is known for the remainder. This sample comprises about 94,000 clones, roughly nine tenths of them detected only once. The ten largest clones take up 3.4% of the sample.

Spanning cysteine to phenylalanine, the CDR3 consists of 14 amino acids. Only the CDR3 region is kept as DNA, spanning 42 bases read in frame from base 1. The germline V gene supplies CDR1 MNHEY and CDR2 SVGAGI. Trimmed from V: 5 bases; trimmed from J: 4 bases; junction bases lacking a gene match: 6. The sequence derives from an adult with an advanced solid tumor such as melanoma, head and neck, liver or kidney cancer. The sequences come from CD4+ or CD8+ T cells sorted from blood, collected in a trial of the OX40 agonist ivuxolimab. In this chain, TRBV6-5 is recombined with TRBJ1-2; 8 bases in between match TRBD1. The CDR3 sequence is CASSQRGQVYGYTF. The nucleotides are TGTGCCAGCAGTCAAAGGGGACAGGTCTATGGCTACACCTTC.